These 29 T cell receptor beta chains came from one sample sequenced in a study of OX40 agonist ivuxolimab in advanced cancers. Receptor amplification or capture employed the immunoSEQ multiplex PCR assay. TCRdb holds this immuneACCESS table with in-frame rearrangements only. Some clones are missing; in checked studies, unresolved V genes explain under half, and the rest has no known cause. In this sample the table shows about 49,000 clones, approximately 84% of which occur a single time. The ten largest clones represent about 13% of the sample. Sequencing used CD4+ or CD8+ T cells sorted from blood, obtained in a trial of the OX40 agonist ivuxolimab. The source is an adult with an advanced solid tumor such as melanoma, head and neck, liver or kidney cancer.

The genes are TRBV6-1 and TRBJ2-3; D may be TRBD2 (6 bases). Germline lookup yields CDR1 MNHNS and CDR2 SASEGT. This CDR3 has 15 amino acids. The ends were cut back, 7 bases at V and 1 base at J, with 15 bases in the middle. CDR3 protein: CASKDSGEGTDTQYF. DNA for the CDR3: TGTGCCAGCAAAGACTCGGGGGAGGGCACAGATACGCAGTATTTT.

The V gene is TRBV6-1, the J gene TRBJ2-3; tentative D call: TRBD1 (5 bases). V gave up 6 bases and J gave up 13 bases, with 20 bases separating them. This CDR3 is built from 13 residues. Germline-derived CDR1 and CDR2 are MNHNS and SASEGT. The CDR3 is CASSDPIRLGEYF. CDR3 nucleotides: TGTGCCAGCAGCGACCCGATCCGCCTAGGGGAGTATTTT.

The rearrangement links TRBV7-9 to TRBJ1-5, with a tentative D call TRBD1 (6 bases). From germline, CDR1 is SEHNR and CDR2 FQNEAQ (reference sequence). Between the trimmed V and J ends, which lost 5 bases and 3 bases, there was a span of 14 bases. The CDR3 is 15 amino acids. CDR3 in DNA: TGTGCCAGCAGCCTGGGGGGGGCCAACAATCAGCCCCAGCATTTT. Residues: CASSLGGANNQPQHF. The whole variable domain, remainder taken from reference TRBV7-9 and TRBJ1-5, is DTGVSQNPRHKITKRGQNVTFRCDPISEHNRLYWYRQTLGQGPEFLTYFQNEAQLEKSRLLSDRFSAERPKGSFSTLEIQRTEQGDSAMYLCASSLGGANNQPQHFGDGTRLSIL.

This clone was counted a few times. This chain connects TRBV6-1 to TRBJ2-7, with 12 bases matching TRBD2. Looked up from germline, CDR1 is MNHNS and CDR2 is SASEGT. V was pared by 6 bases and J by 1 base, with 4 bases of the junction left unmatched. This CDR3 comprises 15 residues. The CDR3 here is CASSLTSGRSYEQYF. DNA for the CDR3: TGTGCCAGCAGCTTGACTAGCGGGAGATCCTACGAGCAGTACTTC.

The CDR3 spells CASSPGTRIYEQYF. The CDR3 nucleotides are TGTGCCAGCTCACCAGGCACTAGGATCTACGAGCAGTACTTC. The chain has TRBV18 and TRBJ2-7; D possibly corresponds to TRBD2 (5 bases). The CDR3 runs 14 residues. Trimming removed 2 bases at V and 3 bases at J, with 11 bases between. The germline gives CDR1 KGHSH, CDR2 LQKENI. The whole variable domain, remainder taken from reference TRBV18 and TRBJ2-7, is NAGVMQNPRHLVRRRGQEARLRCSPMKGHSHVYWYRQLPEEGLKFMVYLQKENIIDESGMPKERFSAEFPKEGPSILRIQQVVRGDSAAYFCASSPGTRIYEQYFGPGTRLTVT.

The CDR3 loop is CASSTLGGATGEYNEQFF. In DNA, the CDR3 is TGTGCCAGTAGTACCCTCGGCGGGGCGACAGGAGAATACAATGAGCAGTTCTTC. The chain links TRBV19 to TRBJ2-1; D may correspond to TRBD1 or TRBD2 (6 bases each). V was pared by 4 bases and J by 4 bases, with 23 bases between. From germline, CDR1 is LNHDA and CDR2 SQIVND (reference sequence). This CDR3 spans 18 amino acids. The full variable domain, in which reference TRBV19 and TRBJ2-1 provide the parts outside the CDR3, is DGGITQSPKYLFRKEGQNVTLSCEQNLNHDAMYWYRQDPGQGLRLIYYSQIVNDFQKGDIAEGYSVSREKKESFPLTVTSAQKNPTAFYLCASSTLGGATGEYNEQFFGPGTRLTVL.

The J gene is TRBJ1-5, the V gene TRBV27; TRBD1 is a possible D gene (5 bases). V lost 6 bases and J lost 0, with 12 bases in between. The CDR3 covers 15 residues. CDR1 and CDR2 from the germline V gene are MNHEY and SMNVEV (reference sequence). Here the CDR3 DNA reads TGTGCCAGCAGGCGGGGGGGGGATAGCAATCAGCCCCAGCATTTT. Residues: CASRRGGDSNQPQHF.

As concerns this clone: The same CDR3 can be traced to other DNA sequences in this sample. V usage is TRBV20-1 and J usage is TRBJ2-7; D remains ambiguous. The CDR3 sequence is 11 residues long. Trimming took 5 bases from V and 2 from J, leaving 7 bases between them. CDR1 and CDR2 from the germline V gene are DFQATT and SNEGSKA (reference sequence). CDR3 amino acids: CSASDTYEQYF. The CDR3 bases are TGCAGTGCTTCCGATACCTACGAGCAGTACTTC.

The chain links TRBV4-2 to TRBJ2-4, with 10 bases that match TRBD2. The V and J ends lost 0 bases and 1 base, in that order; junction bases with no gene match: 15. This CDR3 region has 21 residues. CDR1 and CDR2 from the germline V gene are LGHNA and YNFKEQ. The CDR3 DNA is TGTGCCAGCAGCCAAGAATTAGGGACTAGCGCCTTCGAGATGGCCAAAAACATTCAGTACTTC. Its protein is CASSQELGTSAFEMAKNIQYF.

The chain recombines TRBV5-5 with TRBJ1-5; no definite D call. Looked up from germline, CDR1 is SGHKS and CDR2 is YYEKEE (reference sequence). The ends were cut back, 2 bases at V and 5 bases at J, with 11 bases in the middle. CDR3 length: 14 residues. CDR3 DNA: TGTGCCAGCAGCTTCGGCTGGGGTGATCAGCCCCAGCATTTT. This translates into CASSFGWGDQPQHF.

The chain couples TRBV19 to TRBJ2-2; 7 bases align to TRBD1. This CDR3 region has 14 residues. Germline V gene data show CDR1 as LNHDA and CDR2 as SQIVND (reference sequence). The ends lost 7 bases at V and 5 bases at J; junction bases unmatched: 7. The CDR3 bases are TGTGCCAGTAATTCAAGGGGGCGAACCGGGGAGCTGTTTTTT. It translates to CASNSRGRTGELFF. Supplemented by reference TRBV19 and TRBJ2-2, the full variable domain reads DGGITQSPKYLFRKEGQNVTLSCEQNLNHDAMYWYRQDPGQGLRLIYYSQIVNDFQKGDIAEGYSVSREKKESFPLTVTSAQKNPTAFYLCASNSRGRTGELFFGEGSRLTVL.

This sequence joins TRBV5-5 and TRBJ2-1; the match to TRBD2 covers 11 bases. In germline, CDR1 is SGHKS, CDR2 YYEKEE (reference sequence). The CDR3 has 16 residues. Trimming cost V 4 bases and J 9 bases; bases outside gene matches: 12. CDR3 region: CASSTLAGGGLGEQFF. The CDR3 nucleotides are TGTGCCAGCAGCACTCTAGCGGGAGGAGGCCTCGGTGAGCAGTTCTTC.

A remark on this clone: Other DNA sequences in this specimen translate into the identical CDR3. The rearrangement links TRBV6-1 to TRBJ2-1; 11 nucleotides match TRBD2. The CDR3 is made up of 15 amino acids. Germline V lookup: CDR1 MNHNS, CDR2 SASEGT. With V trimmed by 9 bases and J by 6 bases, 10 bases remained unmatched. The CDR3 DNA follows: TGTGCCAGTAGAGAACTAGCGGGAGCGGGCAATGAGCAGTTCTTC. Amino acids: CASRELAGAGNEQFF.

Comments on this clone: Different DNA sequences within this sample yield the same CDR3. The gene calls are TRBV11-3 and TRBJ1-1; D gene ambiguous. The ends were cut back, 5 bases at V and 1 base at J, with 8 bases in the middle. The CDR3 has 13 amino acids. Germline V lookup: CDR1 SGHNT, CDR2 YENEEA. This chain's CDR3 is CASSLGRNTEAFF. The CDR3 DNA reads as TGTGCCAGCAGCCTCGGTCGGAACACTGAAGCTTTCTTT. Based on the CDR3 plus reference TRBV11-3 and TRBJ1-1, the full variable domain is EAGVVQSPRYKIIEKKQPVAFWCNPISGHNTLYWYLQNLGQGPELLIRYENEEAVDDSQLPKDRFSAERLKGVDSTLKIQPAELGDSAVYLCASSLGRNTEAFFGQGTRLTVV.

V usage is TRBV6-6 and J usage is TRBJ2-5; perhaps D is TRBD1 or TRBD2 (5 bases each). The V end was cut by 5 bases, the J end by 2 bases, with 15 bases between. Germline-derived CDR1 and CDR2 are MNHNY and SVGAGI (reference sequence). The CDR3 sequence is 15 residues long. The CDR3 is CASSKGRRKQETQYF. CDR3 sequence (DNA): TGTGCCAGCAGTAAGGGACGACGGAAGCAAGAGACCCAGTACTTC.

This chain connects TRBV5-1 to TRBJ2-7; 11 nucleotides agree with TRBD2. Germline V CDR1 and CDR2: SGHRS, YFSETQ. The J segment lost 4 bases and the V segment lost 1 base, leaving 4 bases of the junction unmatched. The CDR3 totals 15 residues. The CDR3 DNA is TGCGCCAGCAGCTTGACTAGCGGGAGCTATTACGAGCAGTACTTC. Translating gives CASSLTSGSYYEQYF.

The chain has TRBV6-5 and TRBJ1-4; 8 bases are a match to TRBD1. The CDR3 sequence is 14 residues long. The junction had 7 bases not matched to a gene; V was cut back by 5 bases and J by 8 bases. In germline, CDR1 is MNHEY, CDR2 SVGAGI. The CDR3 sequence: CASSRTGSDEKLFF. CDR3 DNA: TGTGCCAGCAGTCGGACAGGGTCGGACGAAAAACTGTTTTTT.

The chain employs TRBV5-1 and TRBJ1-2, with 7 positions matching TRBD1. V gave up 2 bases and J gave up 7 bases; unmatched junction bases: 11. Germline CDR1 reads SGHRS; CDR2 reads YFSETQ. There are 15 residues in the CDR3. The CDR3 spells CASSLVEGGAFGYTF. The CDR3, as DNA: TGCGCCAGCAGCTTAGTGGAAGGGGGCGCATTTGGCTACACCTTC.

V gene TRBV29-1 combines with J gene TRBJ2-1; no clear D. The V end lost 0 bases, the J end lost 4 bases, and 13 bases lay between the germline ends. CDR1 is SQVTM, CDR2 ANQGSEA, per germline. The CDR3 covers 15 residues. The CDR3 protein is CSVEDSDRVYNEQFF. CDR3 nucleotides: TGCAGCGTTGAAGATTCCGACCGGGTTTACAATGAGCAGTTCTTC.

The rearrangement joins TRBV18 to TRBJ2-5; 9 bases match TRBD1. The CDR3 contains 14 residues. Germline CDR1 reads KGHSH; CDR2 reads LQKENI. Trimming took 5 bases from V and 6 from J; bases not matched to a gene: 7. The CDR3: CASSNTDRGQTQYF. Written as DNA, the CDR3 is TGTGCCAGCTCAAACACGGACAGGGGCCAGACCCAGTACTTC.

The CDR3 here is CASSVRPAWGMGNTIYF. CDR3 nucleotide sequence: TGTGCCAGCAGCGTTAGACCAGCGTGGGGGATGGGAAACACCATATATTTT. The chain is built from TRBV7-7 and TRBJ1-3; a weak D match, TRBD1 (5 bases). This CDR3 comprises 17 residues. Germline V CDR1 and CDR2: SSHAT, FNYEAQ (reference sequence). Trimming removed 5 bases at V and 4 bases at J, with 21 bases between.

The chain combines TRBV5-1 with TRBJ2-7, with D maybe TRBD1 (5 bases). Trimming removed 0 bases from V and 5 bases from J, with 12 bases in between. There are 14 residues in the CDR3. CDR1 is SGHRS, CDR2 YFSETQ, per germline. CDR3 in DNA: TGCGCCAGCAGCTTGGGTCAGGGTTTGAACGAGCAGTACTTC. It encodes CASSLGQGLNEQYF.

This chain uses TRBV28 with TRBJ1-2, with TRBD1 matching 8 bases. The V gene end was trimmed by 10 bases and the J gene end by 2 bases; junction bases not matched to a gene: 3. This CDR3 spans 12 amino acids. Germline V lookup: CDR1 MDHEN, CDR2 SYDVKM. Here the CDR3 reads CATQGANYGYTF. The CDR3 DNA follows: TGTGCCACCCAGGGGGCGAACTATGGCTACACCTTC.

V gene TRBV18 combines with J gene TRBJ1-6; D is perhaps TRBD1 (6 bases). Germline-derived CDR1 and CDR2 are KGHSH and LQKENI. CDR3 size: 14 residues. Trimming shortened V by 8 bases and J by 6 bases, and 14 bases separated the two germline ends. CDR3 nucleotide sequence: TGTGCCAGCCATGGGGGGGCAGGTAATTCACCCCTCCACTTT. Translating gives CASHGGAGNSPLHF. Drawing the rest from reference TRBV18 and TRBJ1-6, the complete variable domain is NAGVMQNPRHLVRRRGQEARLRCSPMKGHSHVYWYRQLPEEGLKFMVYLQKENIIDESGMPKERFSAEFPKEGPSILRIQQVVRGDSAAYFCASHGGAGNSPLHFGNGTRLTVT.

J is TRBJ1-6 and V is TRBV7-2; D remains unclear. This CDR3 contains 16 residues. Germline loops: CDR1 SGHTA, CDR2 FQGNSA. Trimming left V 3 bases short and J 0 bases short, with 9 bases between. The CDR3 DNA reads TGTGCCAGCAGCTTTGGGCCGAGCTCCTATAATTCACCCCTCCACTTT. Encoded protein: CASSFGPSSYNSPLHF.

As regards this clone: Distinct nucleotide sequences in the sample also encode this CDR3. The chain joins TRBV18 to TRBJ1-1; D remains ambiguous. Germline values: CDR1 KGHSH, CDR2 LQKENI. The CDR3 is 13 residues long. The V and J ends lost 6 bases and 0 bases respectively, with 8 bases between them. In DNA, the CDR3 is TGTGCCAGCTCCCCGGGGTTGAACACTGAAGCTTTCTTT. It specifies CASSPGLNTEAFF.

This chain links TRBV5-4 with TRBJ2-3; 12 nucleotides align to TRBD2. Germline V lookup: CDR1 SGHNT, CDR2 YYREEE (reference sequence). Trimming took 1 base from V and 8 from J; bases not matched to a gene: 8. The CDR3 totals 16 residues. The CDR3 protein is CASSLILAGGFGTQYF. In nucleotides, the CDR3 is TGTGCCAGCAGCTTGATACTAGCGGGAGGATTTGGTACGCAGTATTTT.

The V gene is TRBV6-1, the J gene TRBJ1-5; TRBD1 agrees at 7 bases. Trimming took 8 bases from V and 5 from J; bases not matched to a gene: 12. The CDR3 has 15 residues. Germline loops: CDR1 MNHNS, CDR2 SASEGT. The CDR3 DNA reads TGTGCCAGCCTGGACAGGCTAGGTTTCGATCAGCCCCAGCATTTT. This codes for CASLDRLGFDQPQHF.

This chain links TRBV2 with TRBJ1-1; D is unresolved. CDR1 and CDR2 (germline): SNHLY, FYNNEI. The CDR3 contains 13 residues. Trimming took off 3 bases at V and 1 base at J, with 6 bases between the two ends. CDR3 coding DNA: TGTGCCAGCAGTGAGGCAAGGAACACTGAAGCTTTCTTT. This translates into CASSEARNTEAFF.